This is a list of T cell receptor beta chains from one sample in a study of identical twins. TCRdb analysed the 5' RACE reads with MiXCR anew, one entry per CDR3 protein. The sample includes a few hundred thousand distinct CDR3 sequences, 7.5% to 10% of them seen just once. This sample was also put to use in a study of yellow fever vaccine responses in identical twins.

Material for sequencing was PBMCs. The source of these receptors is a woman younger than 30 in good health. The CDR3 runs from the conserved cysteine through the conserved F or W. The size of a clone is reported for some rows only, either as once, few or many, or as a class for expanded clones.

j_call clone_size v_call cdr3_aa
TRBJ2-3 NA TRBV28 CASSLSPTGNLAADTQYF
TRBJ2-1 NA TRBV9 CASSVGPLCYNEQFF
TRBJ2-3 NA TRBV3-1 CASSHSGGPTDTQYF
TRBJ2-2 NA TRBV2 CASSGTSGVPNTGELFF
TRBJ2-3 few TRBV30 CAWSVQSGGGTDTQYF
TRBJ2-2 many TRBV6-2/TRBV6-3 CASSLNRGLAGIAGELFF
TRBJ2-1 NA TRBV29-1 CSVEWEGHEQFF
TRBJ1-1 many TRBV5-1 CASSPGTANTEAFF
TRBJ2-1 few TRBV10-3 CAISDRGRDTAYNEQFF
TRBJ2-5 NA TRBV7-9 CASSPSRGGETQYF
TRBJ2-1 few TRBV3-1 CASSQDSGGYSYNEQFF
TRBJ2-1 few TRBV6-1 CASTRGRKGNEQFF
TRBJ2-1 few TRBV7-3 CASSLTTSGGTGGEQFF
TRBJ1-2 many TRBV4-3 CASSQDLQSNNYGYTF
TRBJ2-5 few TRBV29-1 CSVRLSGRAQETQYF
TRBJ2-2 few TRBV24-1 CATSGPGKEYTGELFF
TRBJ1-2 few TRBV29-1 CSVEDRGRQGPYGYTF
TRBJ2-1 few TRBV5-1 CASSLGKVLYNEQFF
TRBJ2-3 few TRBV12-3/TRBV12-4 CASSRGTSGGADTQYF
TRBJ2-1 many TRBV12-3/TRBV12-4 CASSQNRWNEQFF
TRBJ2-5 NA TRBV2 CASSQDSKVETQYF
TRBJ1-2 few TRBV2 CASSATGVNYGYTF
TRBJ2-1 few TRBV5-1 CASSPNPDRGVWNEQFF
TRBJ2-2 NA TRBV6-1 CASSRLGPRPGELFF
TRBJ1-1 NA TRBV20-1 CSAPGTEHYTEAFF
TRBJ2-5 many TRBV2 CASSVPRGGEGFGETQYF
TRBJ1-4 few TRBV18 CASSPDTSKEKLFF
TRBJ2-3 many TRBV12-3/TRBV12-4 CASSLSRRDTQYF
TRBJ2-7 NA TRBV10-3 CAISDWTSGGVMEEQYF
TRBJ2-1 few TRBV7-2 CASSRPFGTHFF
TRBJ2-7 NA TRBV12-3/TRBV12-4 CASSFGLGPYEQYF
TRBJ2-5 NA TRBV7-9 CASSLNTGGRQETQYF
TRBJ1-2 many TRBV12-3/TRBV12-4 CASRPTVSYGYTF
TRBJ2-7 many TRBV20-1 CSGRTTYEQYF
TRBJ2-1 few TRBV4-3 CASSPGTVNNEQFF
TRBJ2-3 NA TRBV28 CASSSPTPSTDTQYF
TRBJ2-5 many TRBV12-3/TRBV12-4 CASSGVGSGETQYF
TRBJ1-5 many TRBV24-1 CATSDVTRDQPQHF
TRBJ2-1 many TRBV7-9 CASSLGQDNEQFF
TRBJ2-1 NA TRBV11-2 CASSLRLAATRYNEQFF
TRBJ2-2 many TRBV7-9 CASIPGAGVLTGELFF
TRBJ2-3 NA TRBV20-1 CSAIIAGGSTDTQYF
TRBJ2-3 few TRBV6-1 CASSPDGYTDTQYF
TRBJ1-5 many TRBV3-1 CASSQDLPAVSNQPQHF